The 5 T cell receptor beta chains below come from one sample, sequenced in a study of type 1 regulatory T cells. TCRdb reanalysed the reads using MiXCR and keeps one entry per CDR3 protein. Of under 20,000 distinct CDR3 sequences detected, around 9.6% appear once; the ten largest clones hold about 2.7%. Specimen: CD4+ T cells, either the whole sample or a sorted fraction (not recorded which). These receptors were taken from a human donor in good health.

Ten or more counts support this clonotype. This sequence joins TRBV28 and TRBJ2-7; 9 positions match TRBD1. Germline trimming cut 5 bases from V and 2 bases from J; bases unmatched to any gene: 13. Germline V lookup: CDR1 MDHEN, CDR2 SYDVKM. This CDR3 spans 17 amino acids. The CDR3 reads CASSVVTGTGLAYEQYF. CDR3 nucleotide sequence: TGTGCCAGCAGTGTCGTCACCGGGACAGGGTTAGCCTACGAGCAGTACTTC.

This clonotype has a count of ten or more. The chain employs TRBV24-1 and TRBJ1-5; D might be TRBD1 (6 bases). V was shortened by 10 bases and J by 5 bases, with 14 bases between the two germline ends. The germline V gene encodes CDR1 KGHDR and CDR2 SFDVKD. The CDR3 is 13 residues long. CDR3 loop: CATADSWDQPQHF. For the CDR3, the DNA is TGTGCCACAGCGGACAGTTGGGATCAGCCCCAGCATTTT.

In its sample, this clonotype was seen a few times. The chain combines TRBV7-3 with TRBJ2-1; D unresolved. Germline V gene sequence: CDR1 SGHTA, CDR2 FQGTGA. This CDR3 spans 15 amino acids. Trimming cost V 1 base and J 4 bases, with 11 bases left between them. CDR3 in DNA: TGTGCCAGCAGCTTAATACGAGGAGAATACAATGAGCAGTTCTTC. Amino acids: CASSLIRGEYNEQFF.

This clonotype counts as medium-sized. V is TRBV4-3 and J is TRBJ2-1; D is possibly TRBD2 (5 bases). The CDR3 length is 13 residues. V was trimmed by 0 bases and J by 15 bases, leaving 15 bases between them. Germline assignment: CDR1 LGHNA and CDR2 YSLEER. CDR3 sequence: CASSQDQRAIPFF. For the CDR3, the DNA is TGCGCCAGCAGCCAAGATCAGAGGGCTATACCGTTCTTC.

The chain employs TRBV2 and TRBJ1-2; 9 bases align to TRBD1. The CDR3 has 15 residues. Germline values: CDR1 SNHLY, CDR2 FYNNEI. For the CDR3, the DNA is TGTGTATGGGGAACCGGGACAGGGAGAGAACATGGCTACACCTTC. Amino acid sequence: CVWGTGTGREHGYTF.